This T cell receptor beta chain was profiled in a study of shared clonotypes between healthy human individuals. Repertoires were generated with immunoSEQ multiplex PCR, while TCRdb's copy carries only in-frame clones and drops some. The data contain some 1.5 million clones, under 99% of them singletons. The V gene's germline CDR1 is MNHEY and CDR2 SMNVEV (reference sequence). The germline V and J ends were trimmed by 4 bases and 8 bases, with 9 bases remaining between them. The CDR3 loop spans 12 amino acids. The source is a man aged 25-45 years in good health. The chain has TRBV27 and TRBJ2-4, with a possible D match to TRBD1 (7 bases). Specimen: naive CD4+ T cells sorted from blood. Regarding subset: CD45RA+ positively selected. The CDR3 DNA follows: TGTGCCAGCAGTTCCAGGGGGGACATTCAGTACTTC. This gives the protein CASSSRGDIQYF.